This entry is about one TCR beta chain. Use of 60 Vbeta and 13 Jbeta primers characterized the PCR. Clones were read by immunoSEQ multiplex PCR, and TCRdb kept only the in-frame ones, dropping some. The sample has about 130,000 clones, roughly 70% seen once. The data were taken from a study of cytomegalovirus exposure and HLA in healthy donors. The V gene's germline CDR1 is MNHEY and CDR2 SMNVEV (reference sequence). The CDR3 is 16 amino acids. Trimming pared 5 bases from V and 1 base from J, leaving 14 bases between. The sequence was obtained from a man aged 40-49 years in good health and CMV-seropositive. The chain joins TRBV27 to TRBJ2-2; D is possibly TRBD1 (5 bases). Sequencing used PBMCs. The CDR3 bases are TGTGCCAGCAGTCACCCGGTGCAGGGGAACACCGGGGAGCTGTTTTTT. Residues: CASSHPVQGNTGELFF.